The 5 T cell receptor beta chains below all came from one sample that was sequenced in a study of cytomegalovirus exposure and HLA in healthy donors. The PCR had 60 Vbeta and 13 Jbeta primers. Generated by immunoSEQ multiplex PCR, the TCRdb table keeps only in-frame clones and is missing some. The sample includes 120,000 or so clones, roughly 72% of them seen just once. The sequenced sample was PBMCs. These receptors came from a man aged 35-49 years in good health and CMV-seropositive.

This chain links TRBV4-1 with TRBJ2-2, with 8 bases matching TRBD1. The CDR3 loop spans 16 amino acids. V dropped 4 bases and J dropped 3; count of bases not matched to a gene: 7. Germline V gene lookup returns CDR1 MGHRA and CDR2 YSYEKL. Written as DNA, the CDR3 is TGCGCCAGCAGCCGAGGACAGGGAGGTGACACCGGGGAGCTGTTTTTT. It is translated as CASSRGQGGDTGELFF.

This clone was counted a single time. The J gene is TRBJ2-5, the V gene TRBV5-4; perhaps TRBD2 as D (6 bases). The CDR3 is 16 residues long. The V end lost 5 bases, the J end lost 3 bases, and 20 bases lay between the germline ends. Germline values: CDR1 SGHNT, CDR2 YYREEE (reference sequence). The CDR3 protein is CASSSRGGAPEETQYF. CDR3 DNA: TGTGCCAGCAGTTCCCGTGGCGGGGCCCCGGAAGAGACCCAGTACTTC.

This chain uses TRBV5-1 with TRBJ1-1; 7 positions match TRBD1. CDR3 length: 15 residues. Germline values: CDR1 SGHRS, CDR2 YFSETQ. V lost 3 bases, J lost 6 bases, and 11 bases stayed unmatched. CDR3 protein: CASSYRQGREAEAFF. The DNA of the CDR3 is TGCGCCAGCAGCTATCGACAGGGTAGGGAGGCTGAAGCTTTCTTT.

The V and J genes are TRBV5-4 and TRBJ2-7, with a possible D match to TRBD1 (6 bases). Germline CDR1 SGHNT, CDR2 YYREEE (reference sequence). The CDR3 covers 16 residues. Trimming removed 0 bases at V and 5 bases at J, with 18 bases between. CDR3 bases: TGTGCCAGCAGCTTGGGGGGTGGGCAGGGGCTGAACGAGCAGTACTTC. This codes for CASSLGGGQGLNEQYF.

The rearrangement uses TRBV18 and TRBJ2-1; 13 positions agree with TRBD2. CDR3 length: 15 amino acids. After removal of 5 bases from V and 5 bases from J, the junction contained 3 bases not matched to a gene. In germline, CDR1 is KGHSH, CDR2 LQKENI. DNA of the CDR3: TGTGCCAGCTCAACCGGACTAGCGGGGGACAATGAGCAGTTCTTC. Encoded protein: CASSTGLAGDNEQFF.